Described below is a single T cell receptor beta chain sequence and its context. What it recognizes is unknown. This entry belongs to a study of vaccination and CD4 T cells after COVID-19. The Oncomine TCR Beta short-read assay was what sequenced the DNA obtained from cultured CD4+ T cells. MiXCR, applied by TCRdb to the PCR reads, yields one record per CDR3 protein. The sample contains 8,400 or so distinct CDR3 sequences, 45% to 60% of which appear only once. As for treatment: approximately 10-day PBMC culture with coronavirus spike peptide pools or control peptides (ViraFEST assay). V trimming: 10 bases; J trimming: 0 bases; junction bases outside the gene matches: 17. CDR3 size: 17 residues. CDR1 and CDR2 from the germline V gene are LNHDA and SQIVND (reference sequence).

The chain has TRBV19 and TRBJ2-7, with TRBD2 identical over 8 bases. The material sequenced was CD4+ T cells from blood, cultured in vitro. This TCR derives from a human donor who had recovered from COVID-19. CDR3 amino acids: CATRGVIGLAGSYEQYF. DNA for the CDR3: TGTGCCACTAGGGGAGTCATTGGGCTAGCGGGCTCCTACGAGCAGTACTTC. The variable domain in full, completed from reference TRBV19 and TRBJ2-7, reads DGGITQSPKYLFRKEGQNVTLSCEQNLNHDAMYWYRQDPGQGLRLIYYSQIVNDFQKGDIAEGYSVSREKKESFPLTVTSAQKNPTAFYLCATRGVIGLAGSYEQYFGPGTRLTVT.